This TCR beta chain was sequenced in a study of blood T cells in healthy people across ages. The table lists this clonotype with a few counts. This CDR3 spans 12 amino acids. With 6 bases removed from V and 5 bases from J, the gap between germline ends came to 13 bases. Germline loops: CDR1 DFQATT, CDR2 SNEGSKA (reference sequence). A second roughly 6 to 11 cycle PCR used barcoded and J-beta primers. TCRdb passed the 5' RACE reads through MiXCR, listing each CDR3 protein once. The profile shows fewer than 900,000 distinct CDR3 sequences, roughly 50% of them singletons. The sequence derives from an older woman in good health. The chain employs TRBV20-1 and TRBJ2-5; D perhaps matches TRBD1 (5 bases). The specimen was blood. CDR3 in DNA: TGCAGTGCAGGGCCCAGGGCCGAGACCCAGTACTTC. This translates into CSAGPRAETQYF.